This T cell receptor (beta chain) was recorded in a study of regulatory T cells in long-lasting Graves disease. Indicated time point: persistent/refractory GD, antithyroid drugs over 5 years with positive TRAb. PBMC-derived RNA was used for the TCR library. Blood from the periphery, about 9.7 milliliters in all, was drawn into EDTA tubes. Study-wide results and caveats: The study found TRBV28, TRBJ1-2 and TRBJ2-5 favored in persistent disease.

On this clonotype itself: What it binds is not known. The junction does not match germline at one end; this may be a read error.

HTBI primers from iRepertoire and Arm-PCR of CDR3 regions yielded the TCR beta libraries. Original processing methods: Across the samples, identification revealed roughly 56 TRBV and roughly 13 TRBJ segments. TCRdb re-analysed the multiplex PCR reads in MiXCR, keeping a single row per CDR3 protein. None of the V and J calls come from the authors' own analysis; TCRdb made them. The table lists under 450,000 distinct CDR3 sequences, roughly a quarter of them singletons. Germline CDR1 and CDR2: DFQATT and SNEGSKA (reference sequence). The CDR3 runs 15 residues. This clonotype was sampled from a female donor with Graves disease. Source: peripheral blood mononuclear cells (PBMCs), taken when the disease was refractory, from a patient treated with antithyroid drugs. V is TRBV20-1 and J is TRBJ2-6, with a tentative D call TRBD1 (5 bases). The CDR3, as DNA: TGCAGTGCTAGAGATCAGACCTCTGGGGCCAACGCCCTGACTTTC. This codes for CSARDQTSGANALTF.